These 21 T cell receptor beta chains came from one sample sequenced in a study of blood T cell repertoires in COVID-19. The data were produced by immunoSEQ multiplex PCR, yet TCRdb's version contains in-frame clones alone and is incomplete. Altogether 70,000 to 100,000 clones are present, around 88% being singletons, with the ten largest covering approximately 20%. Sequenced input: peripheral blood. All receptors come from a woman aged 55-70 years with COVID-19, enrolled during active disease.

The chain has TRBV11-2 and TRBJ2-5, with 10 bases matching TRBD2. Germline values: CDR1 SGHAT, CDR2 FQNNGV. Trimming cost V 3 bases and J 1 base; bases outside gene matches: 8. This CDR3 has 17 amino acids. CDR3 loop: CASSLLLAGVLQETQYF. The CDR3, as DNA: TGTGCCAGCAGCTTGCTCCTAGCGGGGGTACTCCAAGAGACCCAGTACTTC.

The chain joins TRBV12-3 or TRBV12-4 to TRBJ1-1, with 7 bases that match TRBD1. CDR3 length equals 13 residues. The V gene end was trimmed by 7 bases and the J gene end by 8 bases; junction bases not matched to a gene: 10. CDR3 in amino acids: CASTGPDRAEAFF. In nucleotides, the CDR3 is TGTGCCAGCACCGGCCCCGACAGGGCCGAAGCTTTCTTT.

The chain combines TRBV11-2 with TRBJ2-7; 7 bases are shared with TRBD1. Looked up from germline, CDR1 is SGHAT and CDR2 is FQNNGV. The CDR3 sequence is 15 residues long. Losses at the gene ends were 5 bases for V and 4 bases for J; bases not matched to a gene: 11. CDR3 nucleotide sequence: TGTGCCAGCAGCAGCAATCCCGGGACAGCTTACGAGCAGTACTTC. This encodes CASSSNPGTAYEQYF.

The chain carries TRBV7-9 and TRBJ2-5; 8 bases are shared with TRBD1. Germline loops: CDR1 SEHNR, CDR2 FQNEAQ (reference sequence). CDR3 length equals 14 residues. The V and J ends lost 2 bases and 3 bases, in that order; junction bases with no gene match: 2. The CDR3 region has the DNA TGTGCCAGCAGCTTATTGGACAGGGAAGAGACCCAGTACTTC. Encoded protein: CASSLLDREETQYF.

The chain joins TRBV6-2 or TRBV6-3 to TRBJ1-1; D is unresolved. The germline V and J ends were trimmed by 2 bases and 5 bases, with 12 bases remaining between them. This CDR3 is built from 14 residues. CDR1 and CDR2 from the germline V gene are MNHEY and SVGEGT. The CDR3 protein is CASSYISGGTEAFF. CDR3 nucleotides: TGTGCCAGCAGTTACATATCAGGTGGGACTGAAGCTTTCTTT.

This clone was seen a handful of times. V usage is TRBV6-5 and J usage is TRBJ2-3, with TRBD2 as a possible D gene (6 bases). Germline values: CDR1 MNHEY, CDR2 SVGAGI. Trimming took off 6 bases at V and 4 bases at J, with 11 bases between the two ends. The CDR3 length is 13 residues. CDR3 nucleotides: TGTGCCAGCAGCAACGGAGGGTCAGATACGCAGTATTTT. Translating it yields CASSNGGSDTQYF.

This rearrangement joins TRBV28 to TRBJ2-3; 7 nucleotides agree with TRBD1. This CDR3 contains 15 residues. J lost 1 base, V lost 6 bases, and 7 bases had no gene match. Germline loops: CDR1 MDHEN, CDR2 SYDVKM. The CDR3 bases are TGTGCCAGCAGCAGGACAGGTGGGGGCACAGATACGCAGTATTTT. It codes for CASSRTGGGTDTQYF.

The chain is built from TRBV4-1 and TRBJ2-3; weak D call: TRBD2 (6 bases). This CDR3 spans 16 amino acids. Trimming removed 4 bases at V and 1 base at J, with 15 bases between. The germline V gene has CDR1 MGHRA and CDR2 YSYEKL. The DNA for the CDR3 is TGCGCCAGCAGCCCGAAGGCACCGGGGGGCACAGATACGCAGTATTTT. This gives the protein CASSPKAPGGTDTQYF.

The rearrangement joins TRBV27 to TRBJ1-4; D is possibly TRBD1 (5 bases). Germline CDR1 and CDR2: MNHEY and SMNVEV (reference sequence). With 3 bases removed from V and 8 bases from J, the gap between germline ends came to 13 bases. The CDR3 loop spans 14 amino acids. The CDR3 reads CASSLTGVREKLFF. CDR3 bases: TGTGCCAGCAGTTTGACGGGGGTTCGGGAAAAACTGTTTTTT.

The chain couples TRBV21-1 to TRBJ1-5; the table's D gene call, TRBD1, was not cross checked with the DNA. TRBV21-1 is an annotated pseudogene. The CDR3 runs 16 residues. The CDR3 loop reads CASSPRQVPKNQPQHF. Here the CDR3 DNA reads TGTGCCAGCAGCCCTCGACAGGTCCCGAAGAATCAGCCCCAGCATTTT.

The chain employs TRBV19 and TRBJ2-5; perhaps TRBD2 as D (5 bases). The V and J ends lost 2 bases and 4 bases respectively, with 14 bases between them. CDR3 length equals 15 residues. The germline V gene encodes CDR1 LNHDA and CDR2 SQIVND (reference sequence). The CDR3 protein is CASSIQLRVAETQYF. The CDR3 nucleotides are TGTGCCAGTAGTATACAGTTGAGGGTGGCAGAGACCCAGTACTTC.

This clone showed up just once. The genes are TRBV5-4 and TRBJ1-1; 11 positions match TRBD1. This CDR3 is 14 amino acids long. Unmatched junction bases numbered 4, after V lost 4 bases and J lost 5 bases. Germline V gene data show CDR1 as SGHNT and CDR2 as YYREEE (reference sequence). DNA for the CDR3: TGTGCCAGCAGCGCCGGACAGGGGGCGACTGAAGCTTTCTTT. This codes for CASSAGQGATEAFF.

The chain has TRBV7-2 and TRBJ1-1, with 7 bases aligning to TRBD1. The CDR3 is made up of 15 amino acids. Germline V lookup: CDR1 SGHTA, CDR2 FQGNSA. V lost 5 bases and J lost 2; bases outside the gene matches: 8. The CDR3 sequence is CASSPRAGGNTEAFF. As DNA, the CDR3 is TGTGCCAGCAGCCCCAGAGCAGGGGGAAACACTGAAGCTTTCTTT.

The chain combines TRBV14 with TRBJ1-4; the match to TRBD1 covers 8 bases. The CDR3 has 14 amino acids. The V gene's germline CDR1 is SGHDN and CDR2 FVKESK. The V segment lost 1 base and the J segment 7 bases; nucleotides outside the gene matches: 2. CDR3 residues: CASSQVGQGEKLFF. The CDR3 nucleotides read TGTGCCAGCAGCCAAGTCGGACAGGGTGAAAAACTGTTTTTT.

V gene TRBV6-6 combines with J gene TRBJ2-1, with TRBD2 matching 10 bases. Germline CDR1 is MNHNY and CDR2 is SVGAGI (reference sequence). This CDR3 has 16 amino acids. The trim removed 3 bases at V and 8 bases at J, leaving 10 bases unmatched. Here the CDR3 DNA reads TGTGCCAGCAGTTATCGGCCTAGCGGGGGCGGAGATGAGCAGTTCTTC. Its protein product is CASSYRPSGGGDEQFF.

This chain uses TRBV5-4 with TRBJ2-3; D is perhaps TRBD2 (6 bases). Germline V gene lookup returns CDR1 SGHNT and CDR2 YYREEE (reference sequence). The CDR3 runs to 13 residues. V was shortened by 0 bases and J by 5 bases, with 7 bases between the two germline ends. As DNA, the CDR3 is TGTGCCAGCAGCTTGGAGGGAGGAGATACGCAGTATTTT. It translates to CASSLEGGDTQYF.

The V and J genes are TRBV7-6 and TRBJ2-2; 9 bases line up with TRBD1. CDR3 length: 15 residues. The V gene end was trimmed by 6 bases and the J gene end by 0 bases; junction bases not matched to a gene: 2. Germline CDR1 is SGHVS and CDR2 is FNYEAQ. In nucleotides, the CDR3 is TGTGCCAGCAGTCGGGACAGGGCGAACACCGGGGAGCTGTTTTTT. This codes for CASSRDRANTGELFF. The full variable domain, with the rest looked up from reference TRBV7-6 and TRBJ2-2, is GAGVSQSPRYKVTKRGQDVALRCDPISGHVSLYWYRQALGQGPEFLTYFNYEAQQDKSGLPNDRFSAERPEGSISTLTIQRTEQRDSAMYRCASSRDRANTGELFFGEGSRLTVL.

The V gene is TRBV6-5, the J gene TRBJ1-4; no clear D gene. The CDR3 contains 15 residues. The V gene lost 0 bases and the J gene lost 8 bases, with 13 bases spanning the gap. CDR1 and CDR2 (germline): MNHEY, SVGAGI. The CDR3 here is CASSYSTRVFEKLFF. The CDR3 coding sequence is TGTGCCAGCAGTTACTCGACTCGAGTATTCGAAAAACTGTTTTTT.

V gene TRBV4-3 combines with J gene TRBJ2-1; 7 bases match TRBD2. This CDR3 region has 16 residues. Germline assignment: CDR1 LGHNA and CDR2 YSLEER. The trim removed 1 base at V and 2 bases at J, leaving 5 bases unmatched. The CDR3 reads CASSQGLAGAYNEQFF. In nucleotides, the CDR3 is TGCGCCAGCAGCCAAGGGCTGGCGGGGGCCTACAATGAGCAGTTCTTC.

The genes are TRBV3-1 (or the pseudogene TRBV3-2) and TRBJ1-5, with 8 nucleotides matching TRBD1. CDR1 is LGHDT, CDR2 YNNKEL, per germline (reference sequence). The CDR3 is 13 amino acids. Trimming at V came to 5 bases and at J to 7 bases, leaving 4 bases not matched to a gene. This CDR3 is CASSKDRDQPQHF. CDR3 sequence (DNA): TGTGCCAGCAGCAAGGACAGGGACCAGCCCCAGCATTTT.

The rearrangement links TRBV9 to TRBJ2-5, with 9 positions matching TRBD2. Germline V CDR1 and CDR2: SGDLS, YYNGEE. V shed 4 bases, J shed 4 bases, and the junction held 11 bases outside the gene matches. The CDR3 consists of 16 residues. The CDR3 protein is CASSPWAGGPGETQYF. CDR3 sequence (DNA): TGTGCCAGCAGCCCCTGGGCGGGGGGGCCTGGAGAGACCCAGTACTTC. The full variable domain, its missing parts supplied by reference TRBV9 and TRBJ2-5, is DSGVTQTPKHLITATGQRVTLRCSPRSGDLSVYWYQQSLDQGLQFLIQYYNGEERAKGNILERFSAQQFPDLHSELNLSSLELGDSALYFCASSPWAGGPGETQYFGPGTRLLVL.